A selection of T cell receptor beta chains follows, all from one sample in a study of blood T cell repertoires in COVID-19. Sequencing was performed with immunoSEQ multiplex PCR; in TCRdb, only in-frame clones are kept and a portion is missing. In the table there are about 130,000 clones, 79% of which are singletons. The sequencing input was peripheral blood. The source of these receptors is a man between 35 and 55 years old with active or convalescent COVID-19. CDR3s include the opening cysteine and the closing phenylalanine or tryptophan. The order of the fields is D gene, J gene, clone size, V gene, CDR3 DNA, CDR3 protein. The D gene is left open where the match is weak. A clone size is listed for some rows: how often the clone was seen (once, few, many), or a class if it is expanded.

D: TRBD1
J: TRBJ1-6
size: NA
V: TRBV10-3
DNA: TGTGCCATCAGTGCCACCGACAGGGGGCCTAATTCACCCCTCCACTTT
CDR3: CAISATDRGPNSPLHF

D: TRBD2
J: TRBJ2-5
size: NA
V: TRBV5-1
DNA: TGCGCCAGCAGCTTCACTACAACTCGCGGGGGGGTTCAAGAGTACTTC
CDR3: CASSFTTTRGGVQEYF

D: TRBD1
J: TRBJ1-3
size: NA
V: TRBV4-3
DNA: TGCGCCAGCAGCCAAAGGACAGGCGCTGGAAACACCATATATTTT
CDR3: CASSQRTGAGNTIYF

D: TRBD1
J: TRBJ2-7
size: NA
V: TRBV27
DNA: TGTGCCAGCCGGGACAGGGGCACCTACGAGCAGTACTTC
CDR3: CASRDRGTYEQYF

D: NA
J: TRBJ1-2
size: once
V: TRBV18
DNA: TGTGCCAGCTCACCGCCTGGGTCGCGGGGCTACACCTTC
CDR3: CASSPPGSRGYTF

D: TRBD2
J: TRBJ2-7
size: NA
V: TRBV7-2
DNA: TGTGCCAGCAGCTCGCCGGGACTAGCGGGGGGGCCATTGGTCGACGAGCAGTACTTC
CDR3: CASSSPGLAGGPLVDEQYF

D: NA
J: TRBJ1-2
size: NA
V: TRBV28
DNA: TGTGCCAGCAGGCCGCCAGGGGTGGCCTATGGCTACACCTTC
CDR3: CASRPPGVAYGYTF

D: TRBD1
J: TRBJ1-5
size: few
V: TRBV6-5
DNA: TGTGCCAGCAGTACCGGACAGGCTCGCAATCAGCCCCAGCATTTT
CDR3: CASSTGQARNQPQHF

D: NA
J: TRBJ2-5
size: NA
V: TRBV3-1/TRBV3-2
DNA: TGTGCCAGCAGCCCCTTACAAGAGACCCAGTACTTC
CDR3: CASSPLQETQYF

D: TRBD1
J: TRBJ2-3
size: once
V: TRBV6-5
DNA: TGTGCCAGCAGGAGAGACAGGGGATTCACAGATACGCAGTATTTT
CDR3: CASRRDRGFTDTQYF

D: NA
J: TRBJ1-4
size: NA
V: TRBV5-1
DNA: TGCGCCAGCAGTCGGGAGGCGGGGGAAAAACTGTTTTTT
CDR3: CASSREAGEKLFF

D: TRBD2
J: TRBJ2-5
size: NA
V: TRBV15
DNA: TGTGCCACCAGCAGAGGATCCCTAGCGGTCCAAGAGACCCAGTACTTC
CDR3: CATSRGSLAVQETQYF

D: TRBD1
J: TRBJ1-2
size: NA
V: TRBV27
DNA: TGTGCCAGCAGTATCCCGGGACAGGGGAAAGGTGGCTACACCTTC
CDR3: CASSIPGQGKGGYTF

D: TRBD2
J: TRBJ2-1
size: NA
V: TRBV5-6
DNA: TGTGCCAGCAGCTTGGCAGGACTAGTATCTGAGCAGTTCTTC
CDR3: CASSLAGLVSEQFF

D: NA
J: TRBJ2-1
size: NA
V: TRBV4-1
DNA: TGCGCCAGCAGCCCCACGCTGGCTCGGGAGCCTAATGAGCAGTTCTTC
CDR3: CASSPTLAREPNEQFF

D: TRBD1
J: TRBJ2-5
size: once
V: TRBV27
DNA: TGTGCCAGCAGTCGGGCAGGGGGCACCGAGACCCAGTACTTC
CDR3: CASSRAGGTETQYF

D: NA
J: TRBJ2-3
size: once
V: TRBV27
DNA: TGTGCCAGCAGTTTAGTGGGGGCACGAGGCACAGATACGCAGTATTTT
CDR3: CASSLVGARGTDTQYF

D: TRBD2
J: TRBJ2-1
size: NA
V: TRBV18
DNA: TGTGCCAGCTCACCAACGGCTAGCGGGAGCAATGAGCAGTTCTTC
CDR3: CASSPTASGSNEQFF

D: TRBD2
J: TRBJ2-5
size: NA
V: TRBV11-1
DNA: TGTGCCAGCAGCTCTGGCGGACTAGCGGCGCCAGAGACCCAGTACTTC
CDR3: CASSSGGLAAPETQYF

D: NA
J: TRBJ1-1
size: few
V: TRBV19
DNA: TGTGCCAGTCTAGCCGGTTGGGGGGGCGCGTCTGAAGCTTTCTTT
CDR3: CASLAGWGGASEAFF

D: TRBD2
J: TRBJ2-3
size: few
V: TRBV2
DNA: TGTGCCAGCAGTGGCCAGGGACTAGCGAGGACAGATACGCAGTATTTT
CDR3: CASSGQGLARTDTQYF

D: NA
J: TRBJ1-5
size: NA
V: TRBV28
DNA: TGTGCCAGCACCCCACATGGCGGAGGGAGCAATCAGCCCCAGCATTTT
CDR3: CASTPHGGGSNQPQHF

D: TRBD1
J: TRBJ2-7
size: NA
V: TRBV28
DNA: TGTGCCAGCAGTTTAGGAGGGACAGGGGGCTTTTCCTACGAGCAGTACTTC
CDR3: CASSLGGTGGFSYEQYF

D: TRBD2
J: TRBJ2-7
size: few
V: TRBV5-1
DNA: TGCGCCAGCAGCTTGGGCCCGGACAGGAAAAGACTAGCGGGAGTAGCCGAGCAGTACTTC
CDR3: CASSLGPDRKRLAGVAEQYF

D: NA
J: TRBJ1-4
size: few
V: TRBV2
DNA: TGTGCCAGCAACTCAGGGACACCCTCTGAAAAACTGTTTTTT
CDR3: CASNSGTPSEKLFF

D: TRBD1
J: TRBJ1-2
size: NA
V: TRBV5-1
DNA: TGCGCCAGCAGCCGGGACAGGGTTAGTATAATCTATGGCTACACCTTC
CDR3: CASSRDRVSIIYGYTF

D: NA
J: TRBJ2-1
size: NA
V: TRBV10-3
DNA: TGTGCCATCAGTGAGCCCGGGCTAGCTGGTGAGCAGTTCTTC
CDR3: CAISEPGLAGEQFF

D: NA
J: TRBJ2-2
size: NA
V: TRBV5-1
DNA: TGCGCCAGCAGCACCCGGGAAAACGCAATTAACACCGGGGAGCTGTTTTTT
CDR3: CASSTRENAINTGELFF

D: NA
J: TRBJ2-7
size: NA
V: TRBV6-2/TRBV6-3
DNA: TGTGCCAGCAGTTTAGGGGTCTACAACGAGCAGTACTTC
CDR3: CASSLGVYNEQYF

D: NA
J: TRBJ2-7
size: NA
V: TRBV12-5
DNA: TGTGCTAGTGGCCTGAGTAGCTCCGAGCAGTACTTC
CDR3: CASGLSSSEQYF

D: NA
J: TRBJ2-1
size: NA
V: TRBV28
DNA: TGTGCCAGCAGTCCCGGGACACGAAGGATACAATTCTTC
CDR3: CASSPGTRRIQFF

D: TRBD2
J: TRBJ2-3
size: NA
V: TRBV11-2
DNA: TGTGCCAGCAGCTACTCGGGGGGGCCCTCCCGGGCTACGCAGTATTTT
CDR3: CASSYSGGPSRATQYF

D: TRBD1
J: TRBJ2-3
size: NA
V: TRBV4-2
DNA: TGTGCCAGCAGCCAATTTGGGACAGGGGATGGAGATACGCAGTATTTT
CDR3: CASSQFGTGDGDTQYF

D: NA
J: TRBJ1-2
size: once
V: TRBV6-6
DNA: TGTGCCAGCAGTTACGGGGAGGGGGTGAACTATGGCTACACCTTC
CDR3: CASSYGEGVNYGYTF

D: NA
J: TRBJ2-5
size: NA
V: TRBV13
DNA: TGTGCCAGCAGCTCCGGGGTGCAAGAGACCCAGTACTTC
CDR3: CASSSGVQETQYF

D: NA
J: TRBJ2-1
size: NA
V: TRBV30
DNA: TGTGCCTGGAGTCCGCAAGGGGGGGCTGAGCAGTTCTTC
CDR3: CAWSPQGGAEQFF

D: NA
J: TRBJ1-5
size: NA
V: TRBV6-5
DNA: TGTGCCAGCAGTTACTCCCACAAGAGCAATCAGCCCCAGCATTTT
CDR3: CASSYSHKSNQPQHF

D: NA
J: TRBJ2-5
size: few
V: TRBV28
DNA: TGTGCCAGCAGTTTATCGGCAGCGTACCAAGAGACCCAGTACTTC
CDR3: CASSLSAAYQETQYF

D: NA
J: TRBJ1-1
size: once
V: TRBV5-6
DNA: TGTGCCAGCAGCCTACGACAGGTTTACACTGAAGCTTTCTTT
CDR3: CASSLRQVYTEAFF

D: NA
J: TRBJ1-1
size: NA
V: TRBV5-1
DNA: TGCGCCAGCACCCTCGGACAGCAGAACACTGAAGCTTTCTTT
CDR3: CASTLGQQNTEAFF

D: TRBD1
J: TRBJ1-1
size: once
V: TRBV5-1
DNA: TGCGCCAGCAGCTTCGGGACAGTTACTGAAGCTTTCTTT
CDR3: CASSFGTVTEAFF

D: NA
J: TRBJ2-3
size: NA
V: TRBV4-1
DNA: TGCGCCAGCAGCCAAGCCGGGGGATTAACAGATACGCAGTATTTT
CDR3: CASSQAGGLTDTQYF

D: NA
J: TRBJ1-2
size: few
V: TRBV27
DNA: TGTGCCAGCAGTTTAGGGGGACACGATGGCTACACCTTC
CDR3: CASSLGGHDGYTF

D: NA
J: TRBJ1-5
size: NA
V: TRBV12-3/TRBV12-4
DNA: TGTGCCAGCAGTTTGGAGGGACTTCAGCCCCAGCATTTT
CDR3: CASSLEGLQPQHF

D: TRBD1
J: TRBJ1-4
size: NA
V: TRBV18
DNA: TGTGCCAGCTCACCGCCGGGACAGGGACACGAAAAACTGTTTTTT
CDR3: CASSPPGQGHEKLFF

D: TRBD1
J: TRBJ2-7
size: once
V: TRBV5-1
DNA: TGCGCCAGCAGCTCGGTGCAGGGGGCGGACTACGAGCAGTACTTC
CDR3: CASSSVQGADYEQYF

D: TRBD1
J: TRBJ1-2
size: NA
V: TRBV6-5
DNA: TGTGCCAGCAGTTATTTTCAGGGACAGGTCTATGGCTACACCTTC
CDR3: CASSYFQGQVYGYTF